This note documents a single TCR beta chain sequence. The antigen is not known. This entry is derived from a study of identical twins. Broader study findings: With abundant cord blood beta clonotypes, insertions were fewer; memory repertoires showed no such pattern. It was possible that invariant MAIT and iNKT cells partly confounded the zero-insertion analyses.

Via MiXCR, TCRdb re-called the 5' RACE reads, giving one row per CDR3 protein. The sample includes 1.5 million to 2 million distinct CDR3 sequences, 25% to 35% of them seen just once. V lost 2 bases and J lost 2, with 10 bases in between. The CDR3 runs to 14 residues. Germline loops: CDR1 MGHRA, CDR2 YSYEKL. The gene calls are TRBV4-1 and TRBJ2-7, with TRBD1 as a possible D gene (5 bases). Material: cord blood. This TCR was recovered from a newborn girl in good health. The CDR3 here is CASSQYKDTYEQYF. CDR3 DNA sequence: TGCGCCAGCAGCCAATATAAGGACACCTACGAGCAGTACTTC.